This TCR beta chain was documented in a study of blood T cell repertoires in COVID-19. About the study: From T cells, B-cell-depleted T cells, or PBMCs came the material, which was cDNA or gDNA.

CDR3 length: 13 amino acids. The germline V and J ends were trimmed by 2 bases and 4 bases, with 9 bases remaining between them. CDR1 is SGHRS and CDR2 is YFSETQ in the germline V gene. The sample holds one count of this clone. Clones were read by immunoSEQ multiplex PCR, and TCRdb kept only the in-frame ones, dropping some. Here the sample spans about 200,000 clones, 88% being singletons. The rearrangement joins TRBV5-1 to TRBJ1-1; D remains unclear. The sequencing sample was made of peripheral blood. This receptor was taken from a middle-aged man with COVID-19, enrolled during active disease. In DNA form, the CDR3 reads TGCGCCAGCAGCTTAGTCCGGGGCACTGAAGCTTTCTTT. Translating gives CASSLVRGTEAFF.